These T cell receptor beta chains were read from a single sample in a study of human T cells and chemical hapten exposure. TCRdb re-called the RACE reads through MiXCR, storing one row per CDR3 protein. Among 150,000 to 200,000 distinct CDR3 sequences listed, roughly 26% were seen once. The sample in question was whole blood, obtained in connection with sensitization to the hapten diphenylcyclopropenone (DPC). These receptors all stem from a young woman with alopecia areata. Some clones in this sample may be carry-over from other donors' samples. Each CDR3 is given with its conserved first and last residue. The D gene is left open where the match is weak. A clone size is listed for some rows: how often the clone was seen (once, few, many), or a class if it is expanded.

J gene: TRBJ2-2; D gene: -; V gene: TRBV7-2; clone size: few; CDR3 DNA: TGTGCCAGCAGCTTCGGACTTCCAGGGGAGCTGTTTTTT; CDR3 protein: CASSFGLPGELFF
J gene: TRBJ2-5; D gene: -; V gene: TRBV12-3/TRBV12-4; clone size: few; CDR3 DNA: TGTGCCAGCAGGAGGCGCCAAGAGACCCAGTACTTC; CDR3 protein: CASRRRQETQYF
J gene: TRBJ2-5; D gene: -; V gene: TRBV20-1; clone size: -; CDR3 DNA: TGCAGTGCTAGAGTCGACCGGGAGAAGACCCAGTACTTC; CDR3 protein: CSARVDREKTQYF
J gene: TRBJ2-1; D gene: -; V gene: TRBV2; clone size: -; CDR3 DNA: TGTGCCAGCAGTGAAGGGGGGACTCCCCCTAACAATGAGCAGTTCTTC; CDR3 protein: CASSEGGTPPNNEQFF
J gene: TRBJ1-2; D gene: -; V gene: TRBV14; clone size: -; CDR3 DNA: TGTGCCAGCAGCCAAGAGATTCTGGGCGCAGCCTACCTCTATGGCTACACCTTC; CDR3 protein: CASSQEILGAAYLYGYTF
J gene: TRBJ2-1; D gene: -; V gene: TRBV2; clone size: -; CDR3 DNA: TGTGCCAGCAGTAAACGACTAGATTCCTACAATGAGCAGTTCTTC; CDR3 protein: CASSKRLDSYNEQFF
J gene: TRBJ2-3; D gene: -; V gene: TRBV7-2; clone size: many; CDR3 DNA: TGTGCCAGCAGCTTAGGCAGGGGAGATACGCAGTATTTT; CDR3 protein: CASSLGRGDTQYF
J gene: TRBJ2-7; D gene: -; V gene: TRBV20-1; clone size: -; CDR3 DNA: TGCAGTGCTAGAGATGTGACAGATCCGTACTTC; CDR3 protein: CSARDVTDPYF
J gene: TRBJ2-3; D gene: TRBD2; V gene: TRBV6-6; clone size: -; CDR3 DNA: TGTGCCAGCAGGCAACTAGCGGGAGGGGCTCCTAGCACAGATACGCAGTATTTT; CDR3 protein: CASRQLAGGAPSTDTQYF
J gene: TRBJ2-2; D gene: TRBD1; V gene: TRBV29-1; clone size: -; CDR3 DNA: TGCAGCGTTGCCCGACAGGGCGCCGGGGAGCTGTTTTTT; CDR3 protein: CSVARQGAGELFF
J gene: TRBJ2-1; D gene: TRBD2; V gene: TRBV7-8; clone size: -; CDR3 DNA: TGTGCCAGCAGCCTCCGAACCGGAGGACTAGCGGGGAGACTCTTAGAGGATGAGCAGTTCTTC; CDR3 protein: CASSLRTGGLAGRLLEDEQFF
J gene: TRBJ1-3; D gene: TRBD1; V gene: TRBV29-1; clone size: few; CDR3 DNA: TGCAGCGTTGCCCCGACAGGGAGAAACACCATATATTTT; CDR3 protein: CSVAPTGRNTIYF
J gene: TRBJ1-5; D gene: -; V gene: TRBV20-1; clone size: -; CDR3 DNA: TGCAGTGCTAGAGCCTCCACAGAGAGCAATCAGCCCCAGCATTTT; CDR3 protein: CSARASTESNQPQHF
J gene: TRBJ2-3; D gene: -; V gene: TRBV7-3; clone size: -; CDR3 DNA: TGTGCCAGCAGCTTAAGTTTGGGGGGGCCAGATACGCAGTATTTT; CDR3 protein: CASSLSLGGPDTQYF
J gene: TRBJ1-2; D gene: TRBD1; V gene: TRBV4-1; clone size: -; CDR3 DNA: TGCGCCAGCAGCCAGCCCCGACAGGGCTTTAACTATGGCTACACCTTC; CDR3 protein: CASSQPRQGFNYGYTF
J gene: TRBJ2-7; D gene: TRBD1; V gene: TRBV10-3; clone size: -; CDR3 DNA: TGTGCCACCGCGGGACAGGGGAAGGACGAGCAGTACTTC; CDR3 protein: CATAGQGKDEQYF
J gene: TRBJ2-7; D gene: -; V gene: TRBV29-1; clone size: -; CDR3 DNA: TGCAGCGTTGTTCGCAGCTACGAGCAGTACTTC; CDR3 protein: CSVVRSYEQYF
J gene: TRBJ1-2; D gene: TRBD1; V gene: TRBV20-1; clone size: -; CDR3 DNA: TGCAGTGCTAGAGATCACAGGGGGCAGGGCTACACCTTC; CDR3 protein: CSARDHRGQGYTF
J gene: TRBJ2-3; D gene: -; V gene: TRBV6-4; clone size: few; CDR3 DNA: TGTGCCAGCGGGGATGGGGATCCAGATACGCAGTATTTT; CDR3 protein: CASGDGDPDTQYF
J gene: TRBJ2-3; D gene: -; V gene: TRBV7-6; clone size: few; CDR3 DNA: TGTGCCAGCAGCTTAACCCCGGCACGCACAGATACGCAGTATTTT; CDR3 protein: CASSLTPARTDTQYF
J gene: TRBJ2-1; D gene: TRBD2; V gene: TRBV20-1; clone size: few; CDR3 DNA: TGCAGTGCCCCGGGACTAGCGGGAGAGAAATCCTACAATGAGCAGTTCTTC; CDR3 protein: CSAPGLAGEKSYNEQFF
J gene: TRBJ1-1; D gene: -; V gene: TRBV5-1; clone size: few; CDR3 DNA: TGCGCCAGCAGCCAGACCCAGGGGTCCACTGAAGCTTTCTTT; CDR3 protein: CASSQTQGSTEAFF
J gene: TRBJ1-1; D gene: -; V gene: TRBV21-1; clone size: -; CDR3 DNA: TGTGCCAGCAGCCATCAGGGTGCGATTGAAGCTTTCTTT; CDR3 protein: CASSHQGAIEAFF
J gene: TRBJ2-3; D gene: -; V gene: TRBV7-2; clone size: -; CDR3 DNA: TGTGCCAGCAGCTTCGCCCGAAGCACAGATACGCAGTATTTT; CDR3 protein: CASSFARSTDTQYF
J gene: TRBJ2-5; D gene: -; V gene: TRBV7-2; clone size: few; CDR3 DNA: TGTGCCGAAAGTCGGGGGTCGTACCAAGAGACCCAGTACTTC; CDR3 protein: CAESRGSYQETQYF
J gene: TRBJ2-1; D gene: TRBD1; V gene: TRBV5-1; clone size: -; CDR3 DNA: TGCGCCAGCAGCCGGGACAGGGGAGAGTACAATGAGCAGTTCTTC; CDR3 protein: CASSRDRGEYNEQFF
J gene: TRBJ2-1; D gene: -; V gene: TRBV5-1; clone size: -; CDR3 DNA: TGCGCCAGCAGCTTGGGAGGGGGAATCTACAATGAGCAGTTCTTC; CDR3 protein: CASSLGGGIYNEQFF
J gene: TRBJ2-1; D gene: -; V gene: TRBV9; clone size: -; CDR3 DNA: TGTGCCAGCAGCGCCCTACGGGGGATGGGGAATGAGCAGTTCTTC; CDR3 protein: CASSALRGMGNEQFF
J gene: TRBJ2-7; D gene: TRBD2; V gene: TRBV11-1; clone size: -; CDR3 DNA: TGTGCCAGCAGCCCGGGACTAGCCGGGAGATTCGGGATCTACGAGCAGTACTTC; CDR3 protein: CASSPGLAGRFGIYEQYF
J gene: TRBJ1-1; D gene: TRBD1; V gene: TRBV9; clone size: few; CDR3 DNA: TGTGCCAGCAGCGATGACAGGGAGCCTGAAGCTTTCTTT; CDR3 protein: CASSDDREPEAFF
J gene: TRBJ1-1; D gene: -; V gene: TRBV6-2/TRBV6-3; clone size: -; CDR3 DNA: TGTGCCAGCAGTTACGACAGGCACACTGAAGCTTTCTTT; CDR3 protein: CASSYDRHTEAFF
J gene: TRBJ1-6; D gene: TRBD1; V gene: TRBV2; clone size: -; CDR3 DNA: TGTGCCAGCCGACAGGGGCGGAATTCACCCCTCCACTTT; CDR3 protein: CASRQGRNSPLHF
J gene: TRBJ2-1; D gene: -; V gene: TRBV9; clone size: -; CDR3 DNA: TGTGCCAGCAGCGTCGACAACCATGAGCAGTTCTTC; CDR3 protein: CASSVDNHEQFF